This T cell receptor (beta chain) originates from a study of cytomegalovirus exposure and HLA in healthy donors. Study-level information: A previous analysis identified approximately 120 million unique TCR beta sequences derived from around 200 million T cells. An early release of data contained roughly 86 million unique TCRs, which came from HLA-typed donors. Study conclusions and caveats: There were some public TCRs occurring in many donors, but most TCR sequences were rare. Common viral pathogens seemed to be connected with several of the most significant clusters, according to a later analysis.

Vbeta (60) and Jbeta (13) primers were used in the PCR. TCRdb's table, derived via immunoSEQ multiplex PCR, lists solely in-frame clones and lacks some. The sample lists roughly 140,000 clones, around 78% seen once, with roughly 6% in the top ten. Points on this clone: Antigen specificity is unknown.

V gave up 3 bases and J gave up 0 bases, with 8 bases separating them. CDR3 size: 14 residues. Germline values: CDR1 GTSNPN, CDR2 SVGIG (reference sequence). The source is a woman between 40 and 55 years old in good health and CMV-seropositive. The chain is built from TRBV30 and TRBJ2-2; tentative D call: TRBD2 (6 bases). The sequencing input was PBMCs. The DNA for the CDR3 is TGTGCCTGGAGGGGACTGGCGAACACCGGGGAGCTGTTTTTT. Its translation: CAWRGLANTGELFF.